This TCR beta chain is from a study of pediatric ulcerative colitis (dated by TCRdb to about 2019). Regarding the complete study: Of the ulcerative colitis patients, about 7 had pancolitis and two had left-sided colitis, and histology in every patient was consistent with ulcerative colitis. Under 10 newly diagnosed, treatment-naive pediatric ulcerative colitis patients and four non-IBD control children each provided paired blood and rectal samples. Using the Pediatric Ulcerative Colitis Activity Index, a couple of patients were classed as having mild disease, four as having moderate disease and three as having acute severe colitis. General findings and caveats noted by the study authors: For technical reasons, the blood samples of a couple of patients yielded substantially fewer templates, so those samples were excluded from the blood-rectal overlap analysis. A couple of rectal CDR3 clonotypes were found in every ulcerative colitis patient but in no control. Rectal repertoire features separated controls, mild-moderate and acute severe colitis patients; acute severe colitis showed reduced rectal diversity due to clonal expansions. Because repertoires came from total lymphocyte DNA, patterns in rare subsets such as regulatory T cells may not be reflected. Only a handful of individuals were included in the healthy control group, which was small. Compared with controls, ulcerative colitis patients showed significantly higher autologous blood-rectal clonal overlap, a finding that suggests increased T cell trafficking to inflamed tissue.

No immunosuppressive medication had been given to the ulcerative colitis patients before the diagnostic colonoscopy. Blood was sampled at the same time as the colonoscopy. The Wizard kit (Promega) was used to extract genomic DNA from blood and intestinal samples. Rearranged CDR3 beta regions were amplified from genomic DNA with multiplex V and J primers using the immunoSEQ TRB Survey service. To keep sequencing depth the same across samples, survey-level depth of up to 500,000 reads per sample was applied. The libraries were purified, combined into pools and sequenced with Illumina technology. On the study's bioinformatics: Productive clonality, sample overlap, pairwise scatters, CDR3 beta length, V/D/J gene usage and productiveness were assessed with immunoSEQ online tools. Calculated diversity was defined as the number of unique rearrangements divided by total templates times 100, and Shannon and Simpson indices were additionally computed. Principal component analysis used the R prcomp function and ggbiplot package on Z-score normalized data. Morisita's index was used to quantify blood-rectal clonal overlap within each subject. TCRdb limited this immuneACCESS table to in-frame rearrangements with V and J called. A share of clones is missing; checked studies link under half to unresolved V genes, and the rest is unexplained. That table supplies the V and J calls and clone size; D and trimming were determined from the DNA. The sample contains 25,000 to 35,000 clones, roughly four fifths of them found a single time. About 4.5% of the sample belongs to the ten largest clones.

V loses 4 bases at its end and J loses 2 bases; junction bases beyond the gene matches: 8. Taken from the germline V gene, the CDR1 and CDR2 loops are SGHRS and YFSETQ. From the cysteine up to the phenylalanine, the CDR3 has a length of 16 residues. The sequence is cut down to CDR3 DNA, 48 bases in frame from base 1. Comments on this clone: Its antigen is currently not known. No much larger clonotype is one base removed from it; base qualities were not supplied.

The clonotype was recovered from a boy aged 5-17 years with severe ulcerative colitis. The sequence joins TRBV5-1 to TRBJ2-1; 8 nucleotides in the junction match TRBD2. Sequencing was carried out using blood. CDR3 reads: CASSPQPSGPYNEQFF. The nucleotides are TGCGCCAGCAGCCCCCAACCTAGCGGGCCCTACAATGAGCAGTTCTTC.